Listed below are T cell receptor beta chains from one sample, sequenced in a study of early T cells in non-severe SARS-CoV-2 infection. TCRdb fed the 5' RACE reads into MiXCR, producing one record per CDR3 protein. The data show under 70,000 distinct CDR3 sequences, with under 15% seen just once and over 8% held by the top ten. Sequenced here: whole blood, sampled at baseline. These receptor sequences come from an adult who was a healthcare worker with PCR-confirmed SARS-CoV-2 infection or an uninfected control (not recorded which). Each CDR3 is given with its conserved first and last residue. Each record gives: clone size, D gene, V gene, J gene, CDR3 DNA, CDR3 protein. A D gene is named only where the DNA matches it firmly. The size of a clone is reported for some rows only, either as once, few or many, or as a class for expanded clones.

clone_size: few
d_call: -
v_call: TRBV5-1
j_call: TRBJ2-2
cdr3_nt: TGCGCCAGCAGCTTGGAACCCACCGGGGAGCTGTTTTTT
cdr3_aa: CASSLEPTGELFF

clone_size: many
d_call: TRBD1
v_call: TRBV27
j_call: TRBJ1-5
cdr3_nt: TGTGCCAGCAGTTTTGGACAGGGGATGCAGCCCCAGCATTTT
cdr3_aa: CASSFGQGMQPQHF

clone_size: few
d_call: -
v_call: TRBV5-1
j_call: TRBJ2-1
cdr3_nt: TGCGCCAGCAGCTTGGCGGGACCTTCGGCGGGCAATGAGCAGTTCTTC
cdr3_aa: CASSLAGPSAGNEQFF

clone_size: -
d_call: -
v_call: TRBV6-1
j_call: TRBJ2-2
cdr3_nt: TGTGCCAGCAGTGAAGAGGGGATCGGGGAGCTGTTTTTT
cdr3_aa: CASSEEGIGELFF

clone_size: few
d_call: TRBD1
v_call: TRBV18
j_call: TRBJ2-1
cdr3_nt: TGTGCCAGCTCACCTAGCAGGACAGGGGGGTACAATGAGCAGTTCTTC
cdr3_aa: CASSPSRTGGYNEQFF

clone_size: -
d_call: -
v_call: TRBV20-1
j_call: TRBJ2-1
cdr3_nt: TGCAGTGCTAGAGGTGCTCGGGATAGCTCCTACAATGAGCAGTTCTTC
cdr3_aa: CSARGARDSSYNEQFF

clone_size: -
d_call: -
v_call: TRBV30
j_call: TRBJ2-4
cdr3_nt: TGTGCCTGGAGTGTTGGAGAAAACATTCAGTACTTC
cdr3_aa: CAWSVGENIQYF

clone_size: few
d_call: -
v_call: TRBV3-1
j_call: TRBJ1-5
cdr3_nt: TGTGCCAGCAGCCAAGATAGGGACCAGCCCCAGCATTTT
cdr3_aa: CASSQDRDQPQHF

clone_size: -
d_call: -
v_call: TRBV2
j_call: TRBJ2-2
cdr3_nt: TGTGCCAGCAAAATAGCTTCGAACACCGGGGAGCTGTTTTTT
cdr3_aa: CASKIASNTGELFF

clone_size: few
d_call: -
v_call: TRBV7-9
j_call: TRBJ2-1
cdr3_nt: TGTGCCAGCGGCCCCCTGCCCAGCCTAACCTACAATGAGCAGTTCTTC
cdr3_aa: CASGPLPSLTYNEQFF

clone_size: -
d_call: -
v_call: TRBV5-1
j_call: TRBJ2-7
cdr3_nt: TGCGCCAGCAGCTTAGAGGGCGAGCAGTACTTC
cdr3_aa: CASSLEGEQYF

clone_size: many
d_call: TRBD2
v_call: TRBV6-6
j_call: TRBJ2-5
cdr3_nt: TGTGCCAGCGGCAGCGGGGGCGTGCGGGAGACCCAGTACTTC
cdr3_aa: CASGSGGVRETQYF

clone_size: -
d_call: TRBD2
v_call: TRBV5-4
j_call: TRBJ2-5
cdr3_nt: TGTGCCAGCAGCTTGTCGGCGGGAGGGCCAATGGAGACCCAGTACTTC
cdr3_aa: CASSLSAGGPMETQYF

clone_size: -
d_call: TRBD1
v_call: TRBV18
j_call: TRBJ2-4
cdr3_nt: TGTGCCAGCTCACCAACTAGACAGGGGGCTAAGGACAAAAACATTCAGTACTTC
cdr3_aa: CASSPTRQGAKDKNIQYF

clone_size: -
d_call: -
v_call: TRBV3-1
j_call: TRBJ2-5
cdr3_nt: TGTGCCAGCAGCCCCCCGGGGTCCACAGGGCGGGAGACCCAGTACTTC
cdr3_aa: CASSPPGSTGRETQYF

clone_size: -
d_call: TRBD2
v_call: TRBV5-1
j_call: TRBJ2-7
cdr3_nt: TGCGCCACCTCCCAGGGTAGCGGGTTAACCTACGAGCAGTACTTC
cdr3_aa: CATSQGSGLTYEQYF

clone_size: many
d_call: -
v_call: TRBV10-2
j_call: TRBJ1-2
cdr3_nt: TGCGCCAGCACCAGACAGGCCCAGTATGGCTACACCTTC
cdr3_aa: CASTRQAQYGYTF

clone_size: -
d_call: TRBD2
v_call: TRBV10-3
j_call: TRBJ2-1
cdr3_nt: TGTGCCATCAGTGCCCTAGCGGGGGGCTACAATGAGCAGTTCTTC
cdr3_aa: CAISALAGGYNEQFF

clone_size: few
d_call: -
v_call: TRBV5-1
j_call: TRBJ2-3
cdr3_nt: TGCGCCAGCCGGACAGTCAGCACAGATACGCAGTATTTT
cdr3_aa: CASRTVSTDTQYF

clone_size: -
d_call: -
v_call: TRBV5-5
j_call: TRBJ1-2
cdr3_nt: TGTGCCAGCAGCTTGGCGGGGGTCTACACCTTC
cdr3_aa: CASSLAGVYTF

clone_size: many
d_call: TRBD2
v_call: TRBV24-1
j_call: TRBJ2-4
cdr3_nt: TGTGCCACCAGTGCGGGGGGAAGGACATACGGGGACATTCAGTACTTC
cdr3_aa: CATSAGGRTYGDIQYF

clone_size: many
d_call: -
v_call: TRBV2
j_call: TRBJ2-1
cdr3_nt: TGTGCCAGCAGTGAAGGGGTTAGCGGTTACAATGAGCAGTTCTTC
cdr3_aa: CASSEGVSGYNEQFF

clone_size: few
d_call: TRBD1
v_call: TRBV5-4
j_call: TRBJ1-2
cdr3_nt: TGTGCCAGCAGCTGGACAGGGCGGGGCTATGGCTACACCTTC
cdr3_aa: CASSWTGRGYGYTF

clone_size: few
d_call: -
v_call: TRBV7-9
j_call: TRBJ2-7
cdr3_nt: TGTGCCAGCAGCTCATCCCTCTACGAGCAGTACTTC
cdr3_aa: CASSSSLYEQYF

clone_size: -
d_call: -
v_call: TRBV7-2
j_call: TRBJ2-5
cdr3_nt: TGTGCCAGCAGTTCCATAGGGGCAGAGACCCAGTACTTC
cdr3_aa: CASSSIGAETQYF

clone_size: many
d_call: -
v_call: TRBV6-5
j_call: TRBJ2-1
cdr3_nt: TGTGCCAGCAGTTACGGGGTTCTGAGTGAGCAGTTCTTC
cdr3_aa: CASSYGVLSEQFF

clone_size: -
d_call: -
v_call: TRBV7-7
j_call: TRBJ1-4
cdr3_nt: TGTGCTAGCAGCTTACTTGGAGCGATTAATGAAAAACTGTTTTTT
cdr3_aa: CASSLLGAINEKLFF

clone_size: many
d_call: -
v_call: TRBV5-1
j_call: TRBJ2-2
cdr3_nt: TGCGCCAGCAGCCTGGAGTTGGGGAGCGGGGAGCTGTTTTTT
cdr3_aa: CASSLELGSGELFF

clone_size: many
d_call: -
v_call: TRBV7-7
j_call: TRBJ2-2
cdr3_nt: TGTGCCAGCGCCCTGGACTCCGTAACCGGGGAGCTGTTTTTT
cdr3_aa: CASALDSVTGELFF

clone_size: -
d_call: TRBD2
v_call: TRBV7-9
j_call: TRBJ2-5
cdr3_nt: TGTGCCAGCAGCCGTTCTAGCGGGAGGGAAGAGACCCAGTACTTC
cdr3_aa: CASSRSSGREETQYF

clone_size: few
d_call: -
v_call: TRBV3-1
j_call: TRBJ2-2
cdr3_nt: TGTGCCAGCAGCCATCCAGGGGCAGCGACGAACACCGGGGAGCTGTTTTTT
cdr3_aa: CASSHPGAATNTGELFF

clone_size: many
d_call: -
v_call: TRBV2
j_call: TRBJ2-5
cdr3_nt: TGTGCCAGCAGTGAACTCCCGGCGGAGACCCAGTACTTC
cdr3_aa: CASSELPAETQYF

clone_size: few
d_call: -
v_call: TRBV5-1
j_call: TRBJ1-1
cdr3_nt: TGCGCCAGCAGAACCACCGGGGGCGGCACTGAAGCTTTCTTT
cdr3_aa: CASRTTGGGTEAFF

clone_size: few
d_call: TRBD2
v_call: TRBV6-4
j_call: TRBJ2-3
cdr3_nt: TGTGCCAGCCAAATGATGGCGGGAGAAGGCACAGATACGCAGTATTTT
cdr3_aa: CASQMMAGEGTDTQYF

clone_size: -
d_call: TRBD1
v_call: TRBV20-1
j_call: TRBJ1-1
cdr3_nt: TGCAGTGCTTTCTGGGACAGGGACACTGAAGCTTTCTTT
cdr3_aa: CSAFWDRDTEAFF

clone_size: few
d_call: -
v_call: TRBV6-6
j_call: TRBJ2-1
cdr3_nt: TGTGCCAGCAGTCCTAAGGGGGGCCACAATGAGCAGTTCTTC
cdr3_aa: CASSPKGGHNEQFF

clone_size: many
d_call: -
v_call: TRBV3-1
j_call: TRBJ2-5
cdr3_nt: TGTGCCAGCAGCCAAAATCCGGGCCGATTTCAAGAGACCCAGTACTTC
cdr3_aa: CASSQNPGRFQETQYF

clone_size: few
d_call: TRBD1
v_call: TRBV4-1
j_call: TRBJ1-1
cdr3_nt: TGCGCCAGCAGCCCTAGCCCAGGACAGGGGATATCAGCTTTCTTT
cdr3_aa: CASSPSPGQGISAFF

clone_size: -
d_call: TRBD2
v_call: TRBV2
j_call: TRBJ2-5
cdr3_nt: TGTGCCAGCAACGCCAGGGAGGGGCAAGAGACCCAGTACTTC
cdr3_aa: CASNAREGQETQYF

clone_size: few
d_call: -
v_call: TRBV12-3/TRBV12-4
j_call: TRBJ1-2
cdr3_nt: TGTGCCAGCAGTCGCCGCGGAGGGGACTATGGCTACACCTTC
cdr3_aa: CASSRRGGDYGYTF

clone_size: few
d_call: TRBD2
v_call: TRBV7-2
j_call: TRBJ2-4
cdr3_nt: TGTGCCAGCAGACGGACTAGCGGTGAGAAGCACATTCAGTACTTC
cdr3_aa: CASRRTSGEKHIQYF

clone_size: many
d_call: TRBD1
v_call: TRBV24-1
j_call: TRBJ2-2
cdr3_nt: TGTGCCACCAGTGACTCGGGACAGGGGGCCTCCGGGGAGCTGTTTTTT
cdr3_aa: CATSDSGQGASGELFF

clone_size: -
d_call: TRBD1
v_call: TRBV5-5
j_call: TRBJ2-2
cdr3_nt: TGTGCCAGCAGCGCACCGGGACAGGGCGTTTCGGGGGAGCTGTTTTTT
cdr3_aa: CASSAPGQGVSGELFF

clone_size: -
d_call: -
v_call: TRBV6-6
j_call: TRBJ2-5
cdr3_nt: TGTGCCAGCAGTTACCCGCAAGAGACCCAGTACTTC
cdr3_aa: CASSYPQETQYF

clone_size: few
d_call: -
v_call: TRBV7-8
j_call: TRBJ2-2
cdr3_nt: TGTGCCAGCAGCTTATTGGCCGCGACAGGAGGGTACACCGGGGAGCTGTTTTTT
cdr3_aa: CASSLLAATGGYTGELFF

clone_size: few
d_call: -
v_call: TRBV20-1
j_call: TRBJ1-1
cdr3_nt: TGCAGAGGGATAAATGGGGCCTCTGAAGCTTTCTTT
cdr3_aa: CRGINGASEAFF

clone_size: -
d_call: -
v_call: TRBV30
j_call: TRBJ2-7
cdr3_nt: TGTGCCTGGAGGGGACCTGAGCAGTACTTC
cdr3_aa: CAWRGPEQYF

clone_size: few
d_call: -
v_call: TRBV10-1
j_call: TRBJ1-1
cdr3_nt: TGCGCCAGCAGTGAGTCGGAGAGCGTTGAAGCTTTCTTT
cdr3_aa: CASSESESVEAFF

clone_size: many
d_call: -
v_call: TRBV14
j_call: TRBJ2-7
cdr3_nt: TGTGCCAGCAGCCCGTGGACTGGCTACGAGCAGTACTTC
cdr3_aa: CASSPWTGYEQYF

clone_size: -
d_call: -
v_call: TRBV10-3
j_call: TRBJ1-2
cdr3_nt: TGTGCCATCAGTGCCGCATCAGGTGGCTACACCTTC
cdr3_aa: CAISAASGGYTF

clone_size: many
d_call: TRBD2
v_call: TRBV29-1
j_call: TRBJ2-1
cdr3_nt: TGCAGCGTTGCTAGCGGAGCCTACAATGAGCAGTTCTTC
cdr3_aa: CSVASGAYNEQFF

clone_size: few
d_call: -
v_call: TRBV2
j_call: TRBJ2-2
cdr3_nt: TGTGCCAGCAGTGAAGCGGGGGGCCAGCGGGAGCTGTTTTTT
cdr3_aa: CASSEAGGQRELFF

clone_size: -
d_call: -
v_call: TRBV12-3/TRBV12-4
j_call: TRBJ2-3
cdr3_nt: TGTGCCAGCAGTTTAGGACTCGGGGGACAAAGCACAGATACGCAGTATTTT
cdr3_aa: CASSLGLGGQSTDTQYF

clone_size: -
d_call: -
v_call: TRBV7-9
j_call: TRBJ2-7
cdr3_nt: TGTGCCAGCAGCTCCTACCGGGGGGAGCAGTACTTC
cdr3_aa: CASSSYRGEQYF